These 21 T cell receptor beta chains were all obtained from the same sample, sequenced in a study of blood T cell repertoires in COVID-19. Profiled with immunoSEQ multiplex PCR; TCRdb holds only in-frame clones, not every one. Found here are about 100,000 clones, about 85% of them singletons; the top ten hold approximately 25%. Sequencing was carried out using peripheral blood. The source is a human donor in a cohort sampled during active COVID-19.

V and J are TRBV5-1 and TRBJ1-2; 8 bases agree with TRBD1. This CDR3 is built from 15 residues. Germline CDR1 and CDR2: SGHRS and YFSETQ. Losses at the gene ends were 4 bases for V and 9 bases for J; bases not matched to a gene: 14. The CDR3 DNA sequence: TGCGCCAGCAGCGGGGCGGACAGGGCGTTGACGCGCTACACCTTC. The encoded protein is CASSGADRALTRYTF.

CDR3 amino acids: CASSKKIAAADTQYF. In DNA form, the CDR3 reads TGTGCCAGCAGCAAAAAGATCGCGGCCGCAGATACGCAGTATTTT. The chain links TRBV21-1 to TRBJ2-3; the table calls TRBD2, which could not be checked here. TRBV21-1 is shown as a pseudogene. The CDR3 covers 15 residues.

This clone was seen just once. V gene TRBV30 combines with J gene TRBJ2-1; 15 bases agree with TRBD2. Germline CDR1 GTSNPN, CDR2 SVGIG (reference sequence). This CDR3 contains 15 residues. The V gene end was trimmed by 5 bases and the J gene end by 4 bases; junction bases not matched to a gene: 3. CDR3 region: CAWGGTSGRYNEQFF. The DNA of the CDR3 is TGTGCCTGGGGGGGGACTAGCGGGAGGTACAATGAGCAGTTCTTC.

This rearrangement joins TRBV6-5 to TRBJ2-5; 9 nucleotides agree with TRBD2. Germline CDR1 reads MNHEY; CDR2 reads SVGAGI. The CDR3 is 15 residues long. J gave up 5 bases and V 6 bases, and 10 bases lay outside the gene matches. Here the CDR3 reads CASRRASGIWETQYF. In DNA, the CDR3 is TGTGCCAGCAGGCGGGCTAGCGGGATCTGGGAGACCCAGTACTTC.

V usage is TRBV20-1 and J usage is TRBJ1-1, with D possibly being TRBD1 (6 bases). Germline V gene lookup returns CDR1 DFQATT and CDR2 SNEGSKA (reference sequence). V shed 3 bases and J shed 7 bases, with 9 bases lying between them. The CDR3 runs 11 residues. CDR3 loop: CSARGTFEAFF. The CDR3 region has the DNA TGCAGTGCTAGGGGGACATTTGAAGCTTTCTTT.

This chain links TRBV28 with TRBJ2-7; 10 positions match TRBD1. J was trimmed by 3 bases and V by 6 bases; bases with no gene match: 5. The CDR3 covers 14 residues. CDR1 MDHEN and CDR2 SYDVKM come from the germline V gene. The DNA of the CDR3 is TGTGCCAGCAGACCGGGACAGGGGTTCTACGAGCAGTACTTC. This translates into CASRPGQGFYEQYF.

This clone was counted once. V usage is TRBV7-2 and J usage is TRBJ2-7, with 7 nucleotides matching TRBD2. Germline assignment: CDR1 SGHTA and CDR2 FQGNSA. The trim removed 2 bases at V and 2 bases at J, leaving 6 bases unmatched. The length of the CDR3 is 15 residues. CDR3 loop: CASSLRLGGAYEQYF. In DNA, the CDR3 is TGTGCCAGCAGCTTACGCTTGGGGGGGGCCTACGAGCAGTACTTC.

The CDR3 is CASSLDSTDTQYF. CDR3 sequence (DNA): TGTGCCAGCAGTCTCGACAGTACAGATACGCAGTATTTT. This rearrangement joins TRBV6-2 or TRBV6-3 to TRBJ2-3, with D perhaps matching TRBD1 (5 bases). This CDR3 has 13 residues. With 5 bases removed from V and 3 bases from J, the gap between germline ends came to 9 bases. Germline values: CDR1 MNHEY, CDR2 SVGEGT.

The V call is TRBV27, the J call TRBJ1-1, with D possibly matching TRBD1 (6 bases). Germline values: CDR1 MNHEY, CDR2 SMNVEV (reference sequence). The V gene lost 5 bases and the J gene lost 0 bases, with 10 bases spanning the gap. This CDR3 region has 14 residues. The CDR3 sequence is CASSLQGLNTEAFF. For the CDR3, the DNA is TGTGCCAGCAGTCTACAGGGACTGAACACTGAAGCTTTCTTT.

The rearrangement joins TRBV7-2 to TRBJ2-3, with 7 bases fitting TRBD2. CDR1 and CDR2 (germline): SGHTA, FQGNSA. CDR3 length: 16 residues. V was clipped by 3 bases and J by 0 bases; unmatched bases: 6. This chain's CDR3 is CASSLGTTRSTDTQYF. CDR3 coding DNA: TGTGCCAGCAGCTTGGGGACTACCCGCAGCACAGATACGCAGTATTTT.

The chain links TRBV4-1 to TRBJ2-2, with 14 bases aligning to TRBD2. Germline assignment: CDR1 MGHRA and CDR2 YSYEKL. The CDR3 is 18 amino acids. Unmatched junction bases numbered 9, after V lost 4 bases and J lost 5 bases. The CDR3 is CASSRYGLAGGETGELFF. The DNA for the CDR3 is TGCGCCAGCAGCCGCTACGGACTAGCGGGAGGCGAGACCGGGGAGCTGTTTTTT.

This clone occurred once. The chain is built from TRBV7-8 and TRBJ2-7; 7 bases align to TRBD2. Germline V gene sequence: CDR1 SGHVS, CDR2 FQNEAQ. CDR3 length: 14 residues. V shed 3 bases, J shed 6 bases, and the junction held 8 bases outside the gene matches. The CDR3 coding sequence is TGTGCCAGCAGCTTTGGGGGGGTAGGGTTCGAGCAGTACTTC. Translating it yields CASSFGGVGFEQYF.

This clone came up once. The chain joins TRBV20-1 to TRBJ2-5, with a weak D call TRBD2 (5 bases). CDR1 DFQATT and CDR2 SNEGSKA come from the germline V gene (reference sequence). CDR3 length: 13 amino acids. The V and J ends lost 3 bases and 5 bases respectively, with 13 bases between them. The CDR3 sequence: CSASEGASETQYF. In DNA form, the CDR3 reads TGCAGTGCTAGTGAGGGAGCTTCTGAGACCCAGTACTTC.

V usage is TRBV5-1 and J usage is TRBJ1-1; TRBD1 aligns across 8 bases. Per the germline V gene, CDR1 is SGHRS and CDR2 is YFSETQ. V lost 4 bases to trimming and J lost 2 bases; unmatched junction nucleotides: 4. CDR3 size: 14 residues. This CDR3 reads CASSGDRTNTEAFF. The CDR3 coding sequence is TGCGCCAGCAGCGGGGACAGGACAAACACTGAAGCTTTCTTT.

The chain has TRBV7-2 and TRBJ2-5; 8 nucleotides align to TRBD2. Germline assignment: CDR1 SGHTA and CDR2 FQGNSA. Trimming removed 1 base from V and 5 bases from J; junction bases left unmatched: 3. CDR3 length: 14 amino acids. The CDR3 DNA follows: TGTGCCAGCAGCTTAGTACTAGCGGTGGAGACCCAGTACTTC. This encodes CASSLVLAVETQYF.

V is TRBV6-5 and J is TRBJ1-4; D call uncertain. Per germline, CDR1 MNHEY and CDR2 SVGAGI. The ends were cut back, 6 bases at V and 0 bases at J, with 11 bases in the middle. The CDR3 covers 15 residues. The CDR3 sequence is CASSSTGATNEKLFF. The CDR3 DNA sequence: TGTGCCAGCAGCTCCACGGGTGCAACTAATGAAAAACTGTTTTTT.

DNA for the CDR3: TGTGCCAGTAGTATGTCGGGGAGGGGGGCCAAAAACATTCAGTACTTC. This sequence encodes CASSMSGRGAKNIQYF. This chain uses TRBV19 with TRBJ2-4; TRBD2 is a possible D gene (7 bases). Germline lookup yields CDR1 LNHDA and CDR2 SQIVND (reference sequence). The CDR3 runs 16 residues. V was shortened by 3 bases and J by 1 base, with 13 bases between the two germline ends.

This clone was counted only a few times. Written as DNA, the CDR3 is TGTGCCTGGAGCTGGGTCGCCATCGGGTACGAGCAGTACTTC. Encoded protein: CAWSWVAIGYEQYF. The chain carries TRBV30 and TRBJ2-7; D is ambiguous. The V gene lost 3 bases and the J gene lost 4 bases, with 16 bases spanning the gap. This CDR3 spans 14 amino acids. In germline, CDR1 is GTSNPN, CDR2 SVGIG (reference sequence).

V usage is TRBV5-1 and J usage is TRBJ1-5; 7 nucleotides line up with TRBD1. The CDR3 totals 15 residues. The J segment lost 4 bases and the V segment lost 0 bases, leaving 4 bases of the junction unmatched. CDR1 is SGHRS, CDR2 YFSETQ, per germline. The CDR3 reads CASSLDRGLNQPQHF. The CDR3 DNA follows: TGCGCCAGCAGCTTGGACAGGGGCCTGAATCAGCCCCAGCATTTT. Together with reference TRBV5-1 and TRBJ1-5, the CDR3 gives the full variable domain: KAGVTQTPRYLIKTRGQQVTLSCSPISGHRSVSWYQQTPGQGLQFLFEYFSETQRNKGNFPGRFSGRQFSNSRSEMNVSTLELGDSALYLCASSLDRGLNQPQHFGDGTRLSIL.

The chain recombines TRBV7-9 with TRBJ2-1, with TRBD2 matching 11 bases. With 5 bases clipped from V and 14 bases from J, the junction kept 20 bases outside the gene matches. Per the germline V gene, CDR1 is SEHNR and CDR2 is FQNEAQ (reference sequence). The CDR3 totals 17 residues. The CDR3 spells CASSPPGLLAGAGGEFF. DNA for the CDR3: TGTGCCAGCAGCCCACCCGGTCTACTAGCGGGGGCTGGTGGTGAGTTCTTC.

V and J are TRBV5-4 and TRBJ1-2; perhaps TRBD1 as D (6 bases). In germline, CDR1 is SGHNT, CDR2 YYREEE (reference sequence). V was trimmed by 3 bases and J by 2 bases, leaving 11 bases between them. The CDR3 has 14 amino acids. In DNA form, the CDR3 reads TGTGCCAGCAGCTCCGGACAGTTAAACTATGGCTACACCTTC. The encoded protein is CASSSGQLNYGYTF.